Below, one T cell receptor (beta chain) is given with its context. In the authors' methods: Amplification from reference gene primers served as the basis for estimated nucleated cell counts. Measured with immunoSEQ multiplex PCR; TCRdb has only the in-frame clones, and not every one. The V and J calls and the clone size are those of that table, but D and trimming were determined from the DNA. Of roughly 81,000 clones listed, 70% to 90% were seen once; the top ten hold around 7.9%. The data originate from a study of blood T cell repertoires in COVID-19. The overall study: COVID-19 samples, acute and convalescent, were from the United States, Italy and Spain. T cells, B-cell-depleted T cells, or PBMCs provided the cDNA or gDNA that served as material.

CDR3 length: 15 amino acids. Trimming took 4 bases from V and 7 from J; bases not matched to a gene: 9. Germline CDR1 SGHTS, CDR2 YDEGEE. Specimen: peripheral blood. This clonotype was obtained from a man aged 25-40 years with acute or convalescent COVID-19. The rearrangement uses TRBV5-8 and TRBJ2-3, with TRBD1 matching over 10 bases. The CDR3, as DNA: TGTGCCAGCAGCCTATTCGGGACAGGGGAAAATACGCAGTATTTT. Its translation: CASSLFGTGENTQYF.